Below, one TCR beta chain is given with its context. Previously described methods and listed TCR primers were employed for the bulk TCR libraries. TCRdb analysed the PCR reads with MiXCR anew, one entry per CDR3 protein. The table lists 550,000 to 750,000 distinct CDR3 sequences, just under 20% of them singletons, with 0.7% to 1% in the top ten. The data originate from a study of molecular identifiers for immune sequencing clone quantification. The CDR3 loop spans 18 amino acids. V lost 5 bases, J lost 0 bases, and 19 bases lay in between. Germline V gene sequence: CDR1 MDHEN, CDR2 SYDVKM. Sequenced input: naive CD8+ T cells from blood, with Jurkat cell RNA spiked in. Regarding subset: FACS-sorted CD8+CD4-CCR7+CD45RA+ naive T cells. The gene calls are TRBV28 and TRBJ1-4; TRBD1 is a possible D gene (6 bases). The sequence came from a human donor in good health. Some libraries in this study had Jurkat cell RNA spiked in. The CDR3 protein is CASSPGDTKKTTNEKLFF. DNA for the CDR3: TGTGCCAGCAGTCCAGGGGACACGAAAAAAACAACTAATGAAAAACTGTTTTTT.